Here is one T cell receptor (beta chain) with its context. V trimming: 5 bases; J trimming: 6 bases; junction bases outside the gene matches: 7. Germline V lookup: CDR1 SGHRS, CDR2 YFSETQ. The CDR3 sequence is 14 residues long. The data were taken from a study of T cell responses to AZD1222 COVID-19 vaccine. Produced via immunoSEQ multiplex PCR; TCRdb's table is partial and in-frame only. The sample shows 160,000 or so clones, 85% to 95% of them seen only once. V and J are TRBV5-1 and TRBJ2-7; 11 positions agree with TRBD1. The origin of this receptor is an adult who received the AZD1222 COVID-19 vaccine. Material: peripheral blood, obtained 28 days after the second AZD1222 dose. The CDR3 loop is CASSDGQGASEQYF. CDR3 sequence (DNA): TGCGCCAGCAGTGACGGACAGGGGGCATCCGAGCAGTACTTC.